This entry features one TCR beta chain sequence. The junction and the germline gene differ at one end; a read error may be behind it. The sample is drawn from a study of tumor and adjacent non-tumor tissue in lung cancer. No cell sorting was done before RNA was extracted from the tissue. Donors were chemotherapy-naive, newly diagnosed lung cancer surgical patients in China, August–late 2014. Germline lookup yields CDR1 WSHSY and CDR2 SAAADI. The CDR3 totals 13 residues. The library came from three nested PCR rounds adapted from ARM-PCR protocols. TCRdb redid the calling of the multiplex PCR reads with MiXCR, one entry per CDR3 protein. The sample yields around 79,000 distinct CDR3 sequences, 72% seen once.

This chain links TRBV10-2 with TRBJ2-1; D is unresolved. Input material: lung tumor tissue. The TCR was taken from a middle-aged woman with non-small cell lung cancer. In DNA, the CDR3 is TGCACCAGCAGTGCGACTGAAAATGAGGAGCAGTTCTTC. Translating gives CTSSATENEEQFF.